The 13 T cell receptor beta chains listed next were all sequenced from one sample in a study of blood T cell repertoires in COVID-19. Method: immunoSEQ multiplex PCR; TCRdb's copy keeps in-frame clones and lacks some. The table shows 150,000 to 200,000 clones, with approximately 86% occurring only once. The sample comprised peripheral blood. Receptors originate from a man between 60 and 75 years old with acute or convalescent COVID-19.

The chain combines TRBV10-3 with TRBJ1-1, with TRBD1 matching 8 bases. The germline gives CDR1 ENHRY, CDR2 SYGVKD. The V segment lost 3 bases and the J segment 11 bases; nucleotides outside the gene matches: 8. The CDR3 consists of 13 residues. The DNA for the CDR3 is TGTGCCATCAGTGAAACCAGGGGGCTAGATGCTTTCTTT. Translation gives CAISETRGLDAFF.

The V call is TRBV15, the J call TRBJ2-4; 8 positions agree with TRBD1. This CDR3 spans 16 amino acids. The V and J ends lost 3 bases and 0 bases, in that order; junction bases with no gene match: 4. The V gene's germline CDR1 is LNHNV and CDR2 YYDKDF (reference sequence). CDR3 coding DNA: TGTGCCACCAGCAGCGCAGGGGGCTTAGCCAAAAACATTCAGTACTTC. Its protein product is CATSSAGGLAKNIQYF.

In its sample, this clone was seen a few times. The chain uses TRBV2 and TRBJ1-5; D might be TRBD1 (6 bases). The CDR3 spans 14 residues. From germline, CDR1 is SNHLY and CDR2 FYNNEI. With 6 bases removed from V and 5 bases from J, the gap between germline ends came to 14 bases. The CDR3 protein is CASREQGWHQPQHF. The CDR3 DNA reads TGTGCCAGCAGGGAACAGGGTTGGCATCAGCCCCAGCATTTT.

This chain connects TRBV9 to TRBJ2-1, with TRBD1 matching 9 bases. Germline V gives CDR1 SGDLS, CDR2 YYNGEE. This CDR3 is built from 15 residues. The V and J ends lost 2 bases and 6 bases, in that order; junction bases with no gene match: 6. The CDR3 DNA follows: TGTGCCAGCAGCGTTAATAGGACAGGGGTCAATGAGCAGTTCTTC. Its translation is CASSVNRTGVNEQFF.

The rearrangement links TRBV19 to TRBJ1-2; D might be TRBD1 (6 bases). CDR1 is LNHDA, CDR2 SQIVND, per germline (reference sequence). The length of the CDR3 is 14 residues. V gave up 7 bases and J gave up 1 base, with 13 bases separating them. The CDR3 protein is CASTLGGFNYGYTF. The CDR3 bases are TGTGCCAGTACGCTAGGGGGTTTTAACTATGGCTACACCTTC.

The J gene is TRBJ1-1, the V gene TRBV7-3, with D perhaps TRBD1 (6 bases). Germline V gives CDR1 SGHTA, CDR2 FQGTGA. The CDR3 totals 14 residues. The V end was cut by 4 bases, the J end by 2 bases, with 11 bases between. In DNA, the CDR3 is TGTGCCAGCAGCTCCGGGACATTTAACACTGAAGCTTTCTTT. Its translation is CASSSGTFNTEAFF.

This CDR3 is CASSTNFEVSNYGYTF. In DNA, the CDR3 is TGTGCCAGCAGTACGAATTTTGAGGTATCGAACTATGGCTACACCTTC. The chain combines TRBV6-6 with TRBJ1-2; D gene uncertain. Germline loops: CDR1 MNHNY, CDR2 SVGAGI (reference sequence). The V gene lost 5 bases and the J gene lost 2 bases, with 18 bases spanning the gap. This CDR3 has 16 amino acids.

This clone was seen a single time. In DNA, the CDR3 is TGTGCCAGCAGTGCACTAGCGGCGGCGAACACCGGGGAGCTGTTTTTT. It specifies CASSALAAANTGELFF. This sequence joins TRBV6-1 and TRBJ2-2; 8 positions match TRBD2. The germline V gene encodes CDR1 MNHNS and CDR2 SASEGT. V lost 4 bases, J lost 0 bases, and 4 bases stayed unmatched. This CDR3 comprises 16 residues.

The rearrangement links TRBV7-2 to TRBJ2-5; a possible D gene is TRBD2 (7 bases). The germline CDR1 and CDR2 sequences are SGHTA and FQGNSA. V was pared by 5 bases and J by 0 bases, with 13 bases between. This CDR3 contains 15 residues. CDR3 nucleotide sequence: TGTGCCAGCAGCCCGGGGGGCGGTAACCAAGAGACCCAGTACTTC. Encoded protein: CASSPGGGNQETQYF.

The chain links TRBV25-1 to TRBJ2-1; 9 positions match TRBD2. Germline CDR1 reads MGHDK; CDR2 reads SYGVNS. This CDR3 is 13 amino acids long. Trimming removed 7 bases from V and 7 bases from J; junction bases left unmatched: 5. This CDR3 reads CASTLAGRNEQFF. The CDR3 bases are TGTGCCAGCACCCTAGCGGGAAGGAATGAGCAGTTCTTC.

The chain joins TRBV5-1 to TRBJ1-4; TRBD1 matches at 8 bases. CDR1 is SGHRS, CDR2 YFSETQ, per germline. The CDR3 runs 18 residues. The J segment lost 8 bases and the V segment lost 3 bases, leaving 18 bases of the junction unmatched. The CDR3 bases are TGCGCCAGCAGCTCGACAGGGGCCCCCCCCTCTTTTGGGGAAAAACTGTTTTTT. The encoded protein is CASSSTGAPPSFGEKLFF.

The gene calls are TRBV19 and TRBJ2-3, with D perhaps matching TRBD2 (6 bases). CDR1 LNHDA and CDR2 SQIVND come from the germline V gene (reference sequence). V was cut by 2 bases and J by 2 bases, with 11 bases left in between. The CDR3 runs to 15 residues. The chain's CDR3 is CASSIRSSDTDTQYF. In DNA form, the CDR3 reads TGTGCCAGTAGTATAAGGTCTAGCGACACAGATACGCAGTATTTT. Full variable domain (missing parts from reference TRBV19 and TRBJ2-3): DGGITQSPKYLFRKEGQNVTLSCEQNLNHDAMYWYRQDPGQGLRLIYYSQIVNDFQKGDIAEGYSVSREKKESFPLTVTSAQKNPTAFYLCASSIRSSDTDTQYFGPGTRLTVL.

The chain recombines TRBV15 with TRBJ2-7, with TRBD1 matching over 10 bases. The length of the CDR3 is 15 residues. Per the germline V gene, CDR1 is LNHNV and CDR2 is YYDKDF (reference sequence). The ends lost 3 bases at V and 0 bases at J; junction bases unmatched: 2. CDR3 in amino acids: CATSSRTGGSYEQYF. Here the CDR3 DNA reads TGTGCCACCAGCAGCCGGACAGGGGGCTCCTACGAGCAGTACTTC.